A selection of T cell receptor beta chains follows, all from one sample in a study of Graves' ophthalmopathy and Graves' hyperthyroidism. From the multiplex PCR reads, TCRdb called clonotypes with MiXCR, one entry per CDR3 protein. The table includes fewer than 350,000 distinct CDR3 sequences, 15% to 20% detected once. Source material: peripheral blood. These receptors originate from an adult man with Graves' ophthalmopathy. The CDR3 runs from the conserved cysteine through the conserved F or W. Each record gives: V gene, CDR3 length, clone size, J gene, D gene, CDR3 DNA, CDR3 protein. A D gene is named only where the DNA matches it firmly. Size is stated for part of the rows, as once, few or many counts, or as a class when the clone is expanded.

TRBV20-1	14	many	TRBJ2-3	TRBD2	TGCAGTGCTCTCACTAGCGGGAACACAGATACGCAGTATTTT	CSALTSGNTDTQYF
TRBV12-3/TRBV12-4	15	.	TRBJ2-7	TRBD2	TGTGCCAGCAGTGTTTTAATTGCGGGAGTACGCGAGCAGTACTTC	CASSVLIAGVREQYF
TRBV5-1	17	many	TRBJ2-7	TRBD2	TGCGCCAGCAGCTTGGGTCCGGGACTAGCGGGAGTACGAGAGCAGTACTTC	CASSLGPGLAGVREQYF
TRBV28	15	few	TRBJ1-6	.	TGTGCCAGCAGTTTTGGAACCAAGGGGAATTCACCCCTCCACTTT	CASSFGTKGNSPLHF
TRBV19	18	.	TRBJ1-5	.	TGTGCCAGTAGTATTTACGGGTCCCCTACAGGGCCAAATCAGCCCCAGCATTTT	CASSIYGSPTGPNQPQHF
TRBV24-1	14	many	TRBJ2-7	.	TGTGCCACCAGTGAAAATGGACAGTCCTACGAGCAGTACTTC	CATSENGQSYEQYF
TRBV6-2/TRBV6-3	17	many	TRBJ1-5	TRBD1	TGTGCCAGCAGTTACCCTTCCGACAGGGTGGATTATCAGCCCCAGCATTTT	CASSYPSDRVDYQPQHF
TRBV25-1	13	many	TRBJ1-2	.	TGTGCCAGCAGTGAAGGCACCTTCTATGGCTACACCTTC	CASSEGTFYGYTF
TRBV7-2	16	many	TRBJ1-6	.	TGTGCCAGCAGCTTAGCCCCAGGATCCTATAATTCACCCCTCCACTTT	CASSLAPGSYNSPLHF
TRBV6-2/TRBV6-3	14	many	TRBJ2-2	TRBD1	TGTGCCAGCACGGCGACAGGGGTTGCCGGGGAGCTGTTTTTT	CASTATGVAGELFF
TRBV6-1	13	many	TRBJ2-7	.	TGTGCCAGCCTCAGGGATTTGTCCTACGAGCAGTACTTC	CASLRDLSYEQYF
TRBV11-1	13	many	TRBJ2-7	TRBD1	TGTGCCAGCACCCGGGACAGTTCCTACGAGCAGTACTTC	CASTRDSSYEQYF
TRBV19	13	many	TRBJ1-1	.	TGTGCCACTACTCGTACCTTGAACACTGAAGCTTTCTTT	CATTRTLNTEAFF
TRBV6-1	15	many	TRBJ2-7	.	TGTGCCAGCAGTGAACAGGGGCCCGATGGGGACGAGCAGTACTTC	CASSEQGPDGDEQYF
TRBV19	14	many	TRBJ2-7	.	TGTGCCAGTAGTATCACGGGGCTCAACTACGAGCAGTACTTC	CASSITGLNYEQYF
TRBV30	13	many	TRBJ2-7	.	TGTGCCTGGATCGATGCTAACTCCTACGAGCAGTACTTC	CAWIDANSYEQYF
TRBV2	15	.	TRBJ1-2	.	TGTGCCAGCAGCCAGACGGTACCAAGTAACTATGGCTACACCTTC	CASSQTVPSNYGYTF
TRBV19	19	many	TRBJ1-5	TRBD1	TGTGCCAGTAGTATTCTGAGGACAGGACCTCGAACTGGCAATCAGCCCCAGCATTTT	CASSILRTGPRTGNQPQHF
TRBV27	14	.	TRBJ1-6	.	TGTGCCAGCAGCTTTGTAGGGGCGAATTCACCCCTCCACTTT	CASSFVGANSPLHF
TRBV12-3/TRBV12-4	15	many	TRBJ2-7	.	TGTGCCAGCAGAGCCGAGGACTCCTGGGGTGACGAGCAGTACTTC	CASRAEDSWGDEQYF
TRBV20-1	16	many	TRBJ2-3	TRBD2	TGCAGGGGGGACTATGGACTAGCGGGGATCACAGATACGCAGTATTTT	CRGDYGLAGITDTQYF
TRBV24-1	17	many	TRBJ2-6	.	TGTGCCACCAGTGGGTGCATAAGAGTCTTAGGGGCCAACGTCCTGACTTTC	CATSGCIRVLGANVLTF
TRBV19	14	many	TRBJ1-3	.	TGTGCCAGTAGTGTTGGGACATTTGGAAACACCATATATTTT	CASSVGTFGNTIYF
TRBV6-1	14	many	TRBJ1-5	TRBD1	TGTGCCAGCAGTGGGGGGACAGGGCGACAGCCCCAGCATTTT	CASSGGTGRQPQHF